These T cell receptor beta chains were read from a single sample in a study of shared clonotypes between healthy human individuals. Data came from immunoSEQ multiplex PCR; TCRdb stores just in-frame clones and leaves some out. The table shows hundreds of thousands of clones, with 90% to 95% occurring only once. Material for sequencing was naive CD8+ T cells sorted from blood. The receptor set was obtained from a man younger than 40 in good health. Both conserved end residues are trimmed from each CDR3. Each record gives: J gene, V gene, CDR3 protein.

TRBJ2-7	TRBV28	ASSFRGRASDEQY
TRBJ2-1	TRBV27	ASSPPGGPSYNEQF
TRBJ2-1	TRBV18	ASSWPGKVVYNEQF
TRBJ2-1	TRBV10-1	ASSVNRDSEVIGYNEQF
TRBJ2-7	TRBV27	ASLPAWGQASYEQY
TRBJ2-5	TRBV9	ASSVSGAEETQY
TRBJ1-3	TRBV5-5	ASSLATASGNTIY
TRBJ2-7	TRBV28	ASTNPASGISYEQY
TRBJ2-7	TRBV5-4	ASSAGDYLYEQY
TRBJ2-3	TRBV23-1	ASSHPRLALVTDTQY
TRBJ2-5	TRBV6-5	ASSYRPEETQY
TRBJ2-6	TRBV29-1	SVDSGANVLT
TRBJ1-2	TRBV7-9	ASSPSDRAKANYGYT
TRBJ2-5	TRBV28	ASKLRGLIQETQY
TRBJ1-4	TRBV7-8	ASSLLFAMAVATNEKLF
TRBJ2-3	TRBV5-6	ASSLGRTASTDTQY
TRBJ2-5	TRBV7-2	ASSLPEETQY
TRBJ2-3	TRBV5-5	ASSLREITDTQY
TRBJ2-1	TRBV7-9	ASSTTPGLINEQF
TRBJ2-2	TRBV10-2	ASSGKGVAREEKAGELF
TRBJ2-7	TRBV7-9	ASSFGRDKSYEQY
TRBJ2-1	TRBV6-4	ASSDSGEPYNEQF
TRBJ2-1	TRBV27	ASSHPSSYNEQF
TRBJ2-7	TRBV27	ASSFTSTYEQY
TRBJ2-2	TRBV7-2	ASSPRGMTSGRSTGELF
TRBJ2-7	TRBV4-3	ASSQAPLRLASSYEQY
TRBJ2-7	TRBV18	ASSPPGQGSEQY
TRBJ1-2	TRBV7-2	ASSLADYT
TRBJ2-2	TRBV4-2	ASSYYNTGELF
TRBJ2-5	TRBV28	ASRTDRGSVETQY
TRBJ2-7	TRBV7-8	ASSPPTARAYEQY
TRBJ1-1	TRBV27	ASSSLPNTEAF
TRBJ2-5	TRBV5-6	ASSLVQGTPLETQY
TRBJ2-7	TRBV2	ASSGRYSYEQY